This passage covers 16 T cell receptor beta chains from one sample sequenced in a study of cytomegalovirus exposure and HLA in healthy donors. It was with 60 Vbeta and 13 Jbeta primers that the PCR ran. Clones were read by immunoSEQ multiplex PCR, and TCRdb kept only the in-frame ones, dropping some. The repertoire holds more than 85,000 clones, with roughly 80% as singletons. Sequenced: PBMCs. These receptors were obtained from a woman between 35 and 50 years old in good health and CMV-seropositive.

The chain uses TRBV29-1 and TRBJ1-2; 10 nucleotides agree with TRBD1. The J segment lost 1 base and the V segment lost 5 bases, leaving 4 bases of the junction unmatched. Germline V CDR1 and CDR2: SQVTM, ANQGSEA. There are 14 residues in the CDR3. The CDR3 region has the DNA TGCAGCGTTTTGGGGACAGGGGTTAACTATGGCTACACCTTC. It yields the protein CSVLGTGVNYGYTF.

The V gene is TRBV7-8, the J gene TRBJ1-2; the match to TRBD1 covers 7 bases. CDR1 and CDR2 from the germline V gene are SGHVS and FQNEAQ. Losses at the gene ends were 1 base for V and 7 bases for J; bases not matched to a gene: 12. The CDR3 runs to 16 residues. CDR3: CASSLDMAGGLGGYTF. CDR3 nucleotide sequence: TGTGCCAGCAGCTTAGATATGGCAGGGGGATTAGGTGGCTACACCTTC. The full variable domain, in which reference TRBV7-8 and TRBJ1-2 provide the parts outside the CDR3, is GAGVSQSPRYKVAKRGQDVALRCDPISGHVSLFWYQQALGQGPEFLTYFQNEAQLDKSGLPSDRFFAERPEGSVSTLKIQRTQQEDSAVYLCASSLDMAGGLGGYTFGSGTRLTVV.

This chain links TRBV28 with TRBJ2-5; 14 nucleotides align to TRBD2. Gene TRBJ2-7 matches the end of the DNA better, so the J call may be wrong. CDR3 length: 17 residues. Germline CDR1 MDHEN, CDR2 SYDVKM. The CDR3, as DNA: TGTGCCAGCAGACCGGGACTAGCGGGGGCGGGGTCCTACGAGCAGTACTTC. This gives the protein CASRPGLAGAGSYEQYF.

The CDR3 DNA reads as TGTGCCAGCACCACTAGCGGGAACCGGCTCCCTAATTCACCCCTCCACTTT. Protein product: CASTTSGNRLPNSPLHF. This rearrangement joins TRBV27 to TRBJ1-6, with D unclear. CDR3 length equals 17 residues. Trimming pared 7 bases from V and 6 bases from J, leaving 22 bases between. Germline V gene sequence: CDR1 MNHEY, CDR2 SMNVEV (reference sequence).

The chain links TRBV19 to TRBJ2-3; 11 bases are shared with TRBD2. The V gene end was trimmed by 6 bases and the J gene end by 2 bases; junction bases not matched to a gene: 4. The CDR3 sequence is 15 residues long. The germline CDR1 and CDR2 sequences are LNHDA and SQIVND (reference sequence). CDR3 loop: CASSPSGRYTDTQYF. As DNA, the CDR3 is TGTGCCAGTAGCCCTAGCGGGAGGTACACAGATACGCAGTATTTT. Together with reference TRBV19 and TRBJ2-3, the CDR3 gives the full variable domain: DGGITQSPKYLFRKEGQNVTLSCEQNLNHDAMYWYRQDPGQGLRLIYYSQIVNDFQKGDIAEGYSVSREKKESFPLTVTSAQKNPTAFYLCASSPSGRYTDTQYFGPGTRLTVL.

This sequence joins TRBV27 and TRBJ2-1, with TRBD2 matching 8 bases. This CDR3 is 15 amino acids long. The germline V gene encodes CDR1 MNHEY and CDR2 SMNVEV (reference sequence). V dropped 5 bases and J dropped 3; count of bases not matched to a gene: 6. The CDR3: CASSATGTSYNEQFF. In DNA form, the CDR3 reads TGTGCCAGCAGTGCGACCGGGACTAGCTACAATGAGCAGTTCTTC.

The CDR3 region is CASSLDRGSGNTIYF. CDR3 DNA: TGTGCCAGCAGCTTGGACAGGGGCTCTGGAAACACCATATATTTT. This chain links TRBV5-5 with TRBJ1-3, with TRBD1 identical over 7 bases. Trimming at V came to 0 bases and at J to 0 bases, leaving 0 bases not matched to a gene. This CDR3 has 15 residues. Germline assignment: CDR1 SGHKS and CDR2 YYEKEE (reference sequence).

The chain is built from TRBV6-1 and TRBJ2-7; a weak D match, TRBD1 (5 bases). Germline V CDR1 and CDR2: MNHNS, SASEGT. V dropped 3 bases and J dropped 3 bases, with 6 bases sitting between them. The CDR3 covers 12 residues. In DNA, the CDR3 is TGTGCCAGCAGTGAGACAGACTACGAGCAGTACTTC. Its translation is CASSETDYEQYF.

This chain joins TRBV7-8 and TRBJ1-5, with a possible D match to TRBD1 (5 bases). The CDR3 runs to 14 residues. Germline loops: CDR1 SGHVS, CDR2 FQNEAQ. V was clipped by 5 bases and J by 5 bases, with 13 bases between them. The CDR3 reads CASSIRDTYQPQHF. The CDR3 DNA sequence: TGTGCCAGCAGCATCAGGGATACTTATCAGCCCCAGCATTTT.

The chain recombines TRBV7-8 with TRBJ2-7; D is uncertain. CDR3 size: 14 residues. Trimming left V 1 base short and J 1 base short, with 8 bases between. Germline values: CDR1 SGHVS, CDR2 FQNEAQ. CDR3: CASSLVVDSYEQYF. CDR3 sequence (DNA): TGTGCCAGCAGCTTAGTTGTAGATTCCTACGAGCAGTACTTC.

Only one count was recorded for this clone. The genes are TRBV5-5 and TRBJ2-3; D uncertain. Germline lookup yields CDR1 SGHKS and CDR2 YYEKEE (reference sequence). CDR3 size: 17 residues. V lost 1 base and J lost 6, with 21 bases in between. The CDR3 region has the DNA TGTGCCAGCAGCTTGTATGGCCGACACTCGGCGTTCGATACGCAGTATTTT. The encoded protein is CASSLYGRHSAFDTQYF.

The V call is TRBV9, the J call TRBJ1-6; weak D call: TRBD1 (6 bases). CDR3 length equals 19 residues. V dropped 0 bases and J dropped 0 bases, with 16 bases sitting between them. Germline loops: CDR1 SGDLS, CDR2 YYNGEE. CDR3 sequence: CASSVGAWGQSSYNSPLHF. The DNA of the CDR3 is TGTGCCAGCAGCGTAGGTGCTTGGGGACAATCCTCCTATAATTCACCCCTCCACTTT.

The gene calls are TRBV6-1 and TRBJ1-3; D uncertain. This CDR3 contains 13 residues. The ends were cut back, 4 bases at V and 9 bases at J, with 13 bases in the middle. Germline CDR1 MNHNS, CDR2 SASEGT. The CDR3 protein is CASSAQEVGTIYF. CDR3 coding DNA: TGTGCCAGCAGTGCCCAGGAGGTTGGCACCATATATTTT.

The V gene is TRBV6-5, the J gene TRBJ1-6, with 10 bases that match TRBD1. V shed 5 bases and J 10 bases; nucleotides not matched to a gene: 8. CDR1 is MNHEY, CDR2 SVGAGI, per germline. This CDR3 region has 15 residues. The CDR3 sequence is CASSAWTGGGSPLHF. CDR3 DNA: TGTGCCAGCAGTGCCTGGACAGGGGGAGGCTCACCCCTCCACTTT.

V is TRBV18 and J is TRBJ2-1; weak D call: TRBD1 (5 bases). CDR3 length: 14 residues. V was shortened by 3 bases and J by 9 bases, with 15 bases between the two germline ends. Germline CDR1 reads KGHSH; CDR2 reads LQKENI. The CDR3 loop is CASSPRTLQGEQFF. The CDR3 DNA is TGTGCCAGCTCACCTAGGACCCTTCAGGGTGAGCAGTTCTTC.

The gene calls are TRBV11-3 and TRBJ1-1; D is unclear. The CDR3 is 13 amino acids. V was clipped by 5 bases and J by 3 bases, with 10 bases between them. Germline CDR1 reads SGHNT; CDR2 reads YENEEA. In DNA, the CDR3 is TGTGCCAGCAGCGTGGAGCGGGACACTGAAGCTTTCTTT. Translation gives CASSVERDTEAFF.